This is a list of T cell receptor beta chains from one sample in a study of naive and memory T cell subsets. Each CDR3 protein is one row after TCRdb ran MiXCR on the UMI-ligation and nested PCR reads. Found here are some 83,000 distinct CDR3 sequences, around 9% of them singletons; the top ten hold around 1.3%. Sequencing used naive CD8+ T cells from blood. All receptors derive from a human donor in good health. Both conserved end residues are part of each CDR3. A D gene is named only where the DNA matches it firmly. Clone size, where shown, is once, few, many, or a class for clones that have expanded.

CDR3 protein: CASGDGNQPQHF
CDR3 DNA: TGTGCTAGTGGGGATGGCAATCAGCCCCAGCATTTT
J gene: TRBJ1-5
V gene: TRBV12-5
D gene: NA
clone size: NA

CDR3 protein: CSVDMGNGVTEAFF
CDR3 DNA: TGCAGCGTTGATATGGGGAACGGTGTCACTGAAGCTTTCTTT
J gene: TRBJ1-1
V gene: TRBV29-1
D gene: NA
clone size: many

CDR3 protein: CSVPRGTGGYGYTF
CDR3 DNA: TGCAGCGTTCCACGGGGCACAGGGGGCTATGGCTACACCTTC
J gene: TRBJ1-2
V gene: TRBV29-1
D gene: TRBD1
clone size: many

CDR3 protein: CASSGGRIGPDTQYF
CDR3 DNA: TGTGCCAGCAGCGGCGGTCGGATCGGCCCAGATACGCAGTATTTT
J gene: TRBJ2-3
V gene: TRBV6-1
D gene: NA
clone size: once

CDR3 protein: CSVKEGQTNYGYTF
CDR3 DNA: TGCAGCGTAAAGGAGGGTCAAACTAACTATGGCTACACCTTC
J gene: TRBJ1-2
V gene: TRBV29-1
D gene: NA
clone size: few

CDR3 protein: CASGRGAEQTQYF
CDR3 DNA: TGTGCCAGCGGTCGGGGGGCAGAGCAGACCCAGTACTTC
J gene: TRBJ2-5
V gene: TRBV28
D gene: NA
clone size: many

CDR3 protein: CASSLFGGRIGNIQYF
CDR3 DNA: TGTGCCAGCAGCTTGTTTGGCGGACGGATTGGAAACATTCAGTACTTC
J gene: TRBJ2-4
V gene: TRBV7-8
D gene: NA
clone size: few

CDR3 protein: CASSLGSGYGYTF
CDR3 DNA: TGTGCCAGCAGCTTAGGGTCCGGATATGGCTACACCTTC
J gene: TRBJ1-2
V gene: TRBV7-8
D gene: NA
clone size: NA

CDR3 protein: CASSQVGGGRAAEQYF
CDR3 DNA: TGCGCCAGCAGCCAAGTAGGAGGCGGGAGGGCTGCCGAGCAGTACTTC
J gene: TRBJ2-7
V gene: TRBV4-1
D gene: TRBD2
clone size: many

CDR3 protein: CASSQVPSGSIAKNIQYF
CDR3 DNA: TGTGCCAGCAGCCAAGTTCCTAGCGGGAGTATAGCCAAAAACATTCAGTACTTC
J gene: TRBJ2-4
V gene: TRBV3-1
D gene: TRBD2
clone size: many

CDR3 protein: CASSAGKGDYEQYF
CDR3 DNA: TGCGCCAGCAGCGCGGGAAAGGGGGATTACGAGCAGTACTTC
J gene: TRBJ2-7
V gene: TRBV4-3
D gene: NA
clone size: NA

CDR3 protein: CAITGGLFNYGYTF
CDR3 DNA: TGTGCCATCACAGGGGGACTTTTTAACTATGGCTACACCTTC
J gene: TRBJ1-2
V gene: TRBV10-3
D gene: TRBD1
clone size: many

CDR3 protein: CSVADYNEQFF
CDR3 DNA: TGCAGCGTTGCAGATTACAATGAGCAGTTCTTC
J gene: TRBJ2-1
V gene: TRBV29-1
D gene: NA
clone size: many

CDR3 protein: CASSFLQETQYF
CDR3 DNA: TGTGCCAGCAGTTTCCTTCAAGAGACCCAGTACTTC
J gene: TRBJ2-5
V gene: TRBV12-3/TRBV12-4
D gene: NA
clone size: many

CDR3 protein: CASSGAKTRREEVSGHEQFF
CDR3 DNA: TGTGCCAGCAGTGGAGCGAAAACTAGGCGGGAGGAGGTCTCGGGCCATGAGCAGTTCTTC
J gene: TRBJ2-1
V gene: TRBV12-3/TRBV12-4
D gene: TRBD2
clone size: NA

CDR3 protein: CSATPAEGAYEQYF
CDR3 DNA: TGCAGTGCCACACCCGCTGAGGGGGCGTACGAGCAGTACTTC
J gene: TRBJ2-7
V gene: TRBV20-1
D gene: TRBD1
clone size: many

CDR3 protein: CASSPPLENTGELFF
CDR3 DNA: TGTGCCAGCAGCCCTCCTTTGGAGAACACCGGGGAGCTGTTTTTT
J gene: TRBJ2-2
V gene: TRBV7-9
D gene: NA
clone size: NA

CDR3 protein: CASSQDPGTSGRETQYF
CDR3 DNA: TGCGCCAGCAGCCAAGACCCCGGGACTAGCGGGAGGGAGACCCAGTACTTC
J gene: TRBJ2-5
V gene: TRBV4-3
D gene: TRBD2
clone size: few

CDR3 protein: CASSPTGGGGHTDTQYF
CDR3 DNA: TGTGCCAGCAGCCCCACCGGGGGGGGAGGCCACACAGATACGCAGTATTTT
J gene: TRBJ2-3
V gene: TRBV7-6
D gene: TRBD2
clone size: NA

CDR3 protein: CAISDPTGPQETQYF
CDR3 DNA: TGTGCCATCAGTGACCCGACAGGGCCTCAAGAGACCCAGTACTTC
J gene: TRBJ2-5
V gene: TRBV10-3
D gene: TRBD1
clone size: many

CDR3 protein: CASSQVGRVTSGIDTQYF
CDR3 DNA: TGTGCCAGCAGCCAAGTCGGGCGGGTGACTAGCGGGATTGATACGCAGTATTTT
J gene: TRBJ2-3
V gene: TRBV14
D gene: TRBD2
clone size: NA

CDR3 protein: CSVGTPGTSYEQYF
CDR3 DNA: TGCAGCGTCGGGACCCCCGGGACATCCTACGAGCAGTACTTC
J gene: TRBJ2-7
V gene: TRBV29-1
D gene: NA
clone size: NA

CDR3 protein: CASKGGPYEQYF
CDR3 DNA: TGTGCCAGCAAGGGAGGCCCCTACGAGCAGTACTTC
J gene: TRBJ2-7
V gene: TRBV2
D gene: NA
clone size: many

CDR3 protein: CASSLFPGRGTEAFF
CDR3 DNA: TGTGCCAGCAGTTTATTTCCCGGTCGGGGCACTGAAGCTTTCTTT
J gene: TRBJ1-1
V gene: TRBV27
D gene: NA
clone size: many

CDR3 protein: CASSIRWREVPPEQYF
CDR3 DNA: TGTGCCAGTAGTATTCGGTGGCGGGAGGTCCCTCCCGAGCAGTACTTC
J gene: TRBJ2-7
V gene: TRBV19
D gene: TRBD2
clone size: few

CDR3 protein: CASSPDRALGYEQYF
CDR3 DNA: TGTGCCAGCAGCCCCGACAGGGCGTTAGGGTACGAGCAGTACTTC
J gene: TRBJ2-7
V gene: TRBV11-2
D gene: TRBD1
clone size: many

CDR3 protein: CASSQEVLRLATHEQYF
CDR3 DNA: TGCGCCAGCAGCCAAGAGGTATTGCGACTAGCGACACACGAGCAGTACTTC
J gene: TRBJ2-7
V gene: TRBV4-1
D gene: TRBD2
clone size: many

CDR3 protein: CASSPISTSGSLYEQYF
CDR3 DNA: TGTGCCAGCTCACCTATCTCGACTAGCGGGAGTCTCTACGAGCAGTACTTC
J gene: TRBJ2-7
V gene: TRBV18
D gene: TRBD2
clone size: many

CDR3 protein: CASSPHGNEQFF
CDR3 DNA: TGCGCCAGCAGCCCACACGGCAATGAGCAGTTCTTC
J gene: TRBJ2-1
V gene: TRBV4-3
D gene: NA
clone size: many

CDR3 protein: CASSSPFGGLDEAFF
CDR3 DNA: TGTGCCAGCAGCTCGCCCTTTGGGGGCCTCGACGAAGCTTTCTTT
J gene: TRBJ1-1
V gene: TRBV13
D gene: NA
clone size: few